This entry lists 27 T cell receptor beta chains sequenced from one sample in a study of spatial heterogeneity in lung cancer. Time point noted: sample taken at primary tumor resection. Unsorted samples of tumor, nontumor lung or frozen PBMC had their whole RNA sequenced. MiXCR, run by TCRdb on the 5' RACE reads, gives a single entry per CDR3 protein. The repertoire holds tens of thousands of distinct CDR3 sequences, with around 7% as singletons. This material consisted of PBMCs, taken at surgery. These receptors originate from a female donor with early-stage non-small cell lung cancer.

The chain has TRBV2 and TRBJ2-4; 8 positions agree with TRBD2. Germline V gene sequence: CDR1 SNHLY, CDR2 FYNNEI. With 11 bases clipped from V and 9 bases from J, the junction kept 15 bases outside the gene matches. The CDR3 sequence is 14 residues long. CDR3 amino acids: CASYPGGEPSIQYF. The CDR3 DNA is TGTGCCTCCTACCCCGGGGGGGAACCCAGCATTCAGTACTTC. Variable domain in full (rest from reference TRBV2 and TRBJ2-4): EPEVTQTPSHQVTQMGQEVILRCVPISNHLYFYWYRQILGQKVEFLVSFYNNEISEKSEIFDDQFSVERPDGSNFTLKIRSTKLEDSAMYFCASYPGGEPSIQYFGAGTRLSVL.

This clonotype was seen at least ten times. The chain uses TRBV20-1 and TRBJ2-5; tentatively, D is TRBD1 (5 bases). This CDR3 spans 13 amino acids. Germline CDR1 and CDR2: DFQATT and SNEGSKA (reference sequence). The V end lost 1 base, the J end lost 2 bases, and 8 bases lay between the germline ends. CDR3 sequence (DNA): TGCAGTGCTAGAGCAGGGTTTCAAGAGACCCAGTACTTC. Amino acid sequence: CSARAGFQETQYF.

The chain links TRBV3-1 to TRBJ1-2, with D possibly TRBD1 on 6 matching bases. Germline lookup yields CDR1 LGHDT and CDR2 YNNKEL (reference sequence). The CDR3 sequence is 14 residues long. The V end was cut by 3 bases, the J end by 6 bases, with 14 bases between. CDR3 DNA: TGTGCCAGCAGCCAGACAGGAAAAAGGGATGGCTACACCTTC. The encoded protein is CASSQTGKRDGYTF.

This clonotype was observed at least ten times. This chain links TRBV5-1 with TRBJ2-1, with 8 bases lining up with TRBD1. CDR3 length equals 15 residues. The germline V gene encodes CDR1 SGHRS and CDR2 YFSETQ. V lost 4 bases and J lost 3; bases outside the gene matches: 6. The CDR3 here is CASSQPGQGYNEQFF. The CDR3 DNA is TGCGCCAGCAGCCAACCCGGACAGGGCTACAATGAGCAGTTCTTC.

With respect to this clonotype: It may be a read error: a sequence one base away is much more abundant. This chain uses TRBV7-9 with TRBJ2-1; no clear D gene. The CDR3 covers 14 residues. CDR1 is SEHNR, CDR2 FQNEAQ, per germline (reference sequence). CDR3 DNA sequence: TGTGCCAGCAGCTATTTTTGGGGTACCAATCAGCAGTTCTTC. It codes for CASSYFWGTNQQFF.

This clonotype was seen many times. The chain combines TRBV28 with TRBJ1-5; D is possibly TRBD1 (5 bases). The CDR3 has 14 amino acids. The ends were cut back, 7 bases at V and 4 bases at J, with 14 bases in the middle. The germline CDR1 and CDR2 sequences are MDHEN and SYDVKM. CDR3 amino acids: CASNIPGGNQPQHF. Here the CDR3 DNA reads TGTGCCAGCAACATTCCGGGGGGAAATCAGCCCCAGCATTTT.

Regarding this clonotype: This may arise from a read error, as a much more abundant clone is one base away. The CDR3: CASTRDRLGETRYF. CDR3 DNA: TGTGCCAGCACCAGGGACCGCCTCGGGGAGACCCGGTACTTC. J is TRBJ2-5 and V is TRBV7-2; either TRBD1 or TRBD2 may supply D (5 bases each). This CDR3 region has 14 residues. Germline CDR1 and CDR2: SGHTA and FQGNSA. Full variable domain (outside the CDR3, taken from reference TRBV7-2 and TRBJ2-5): GAGVSQSPSNKVTEKGKDVELRCDPISGHTALYWYRQSLGQGLEFLIYFQGNSAPDKSGLPSDRFSAERTGGSVSTLTIQRTQQEDSAVYLCASTRDRLGETRYFGPGTRLLVL.

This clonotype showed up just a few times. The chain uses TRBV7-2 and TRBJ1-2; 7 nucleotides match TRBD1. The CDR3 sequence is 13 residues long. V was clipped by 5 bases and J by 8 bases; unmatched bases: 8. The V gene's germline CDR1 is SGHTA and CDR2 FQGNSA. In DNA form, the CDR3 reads TGTGCCAGCAGCCCGGACCGGACAGGCGGCTACACCTTC. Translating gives CASSPDRTGGYTF.

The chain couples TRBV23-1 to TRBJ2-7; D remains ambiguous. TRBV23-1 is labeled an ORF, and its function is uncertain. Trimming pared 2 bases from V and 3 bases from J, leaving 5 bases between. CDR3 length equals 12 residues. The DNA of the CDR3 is TGCGCCAGCAGTCAAAGAAACTACGAGCAGTACTTC. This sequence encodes CASSQRNYEQYF.

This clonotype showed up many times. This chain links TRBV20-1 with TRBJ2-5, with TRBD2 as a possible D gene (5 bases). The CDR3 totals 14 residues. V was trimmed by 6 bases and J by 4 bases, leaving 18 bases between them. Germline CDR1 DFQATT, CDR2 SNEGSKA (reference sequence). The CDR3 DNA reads TGCAGTGCCGAATCTTCTAGCACCAGAGAGACCCAGTACTTC. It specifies CSAESSSTRETQYF.

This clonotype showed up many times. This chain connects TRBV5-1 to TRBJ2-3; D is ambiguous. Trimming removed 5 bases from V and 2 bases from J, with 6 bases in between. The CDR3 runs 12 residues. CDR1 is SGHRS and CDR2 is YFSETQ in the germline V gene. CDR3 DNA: TGCGCCAGCAGTTGGTCCACAGATACGCAGTATTTT. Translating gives CASSWSTDTQYF.

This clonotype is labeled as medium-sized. Here the CDR3 DNA reads TGCGCCAGCAGCTTGTGGGGGGCCGATGCAGATACGCAGTATTTT. It translates to CASSLWGADADTQYF. The chain recombines TRBV5-1 with TRBJ2-3; D possibly uses TRBD1 or TRBD2 (6 bases each). Trimming removed 1 base from V and 4 bases from J, with 13 bases in between. The CDR3 has 15 residues. Germline-derived CDR1 and CDR2 are SGHRS and YFSETQ.

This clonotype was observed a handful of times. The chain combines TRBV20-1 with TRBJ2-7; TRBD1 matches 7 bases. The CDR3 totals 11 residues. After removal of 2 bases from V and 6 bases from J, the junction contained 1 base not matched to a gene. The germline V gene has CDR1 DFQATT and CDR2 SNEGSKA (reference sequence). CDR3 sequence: CSARQGVEQYF. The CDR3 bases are TGCAGTGCTAGACAGGGGGTCGAGCAGTACTTC.

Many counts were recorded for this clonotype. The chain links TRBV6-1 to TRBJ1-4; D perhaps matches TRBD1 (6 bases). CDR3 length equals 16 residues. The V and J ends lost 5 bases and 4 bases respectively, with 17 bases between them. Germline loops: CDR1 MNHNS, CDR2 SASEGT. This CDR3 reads CASSRGGAPINEKLFF. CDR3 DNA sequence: TGTGCCAGCAGTAGGGGGGGCGCCCCGATTAATGAAAAACTGTTTTTT.

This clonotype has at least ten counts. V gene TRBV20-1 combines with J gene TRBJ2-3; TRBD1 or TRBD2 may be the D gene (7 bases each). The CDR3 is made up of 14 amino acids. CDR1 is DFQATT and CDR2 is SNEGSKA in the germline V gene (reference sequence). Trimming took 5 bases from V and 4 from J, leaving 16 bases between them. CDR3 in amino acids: CSARSGGGADTQYF. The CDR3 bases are TGCAGTGCTCGGTCAGGGGGGGGCGCAGATACGCAGTATTTT.

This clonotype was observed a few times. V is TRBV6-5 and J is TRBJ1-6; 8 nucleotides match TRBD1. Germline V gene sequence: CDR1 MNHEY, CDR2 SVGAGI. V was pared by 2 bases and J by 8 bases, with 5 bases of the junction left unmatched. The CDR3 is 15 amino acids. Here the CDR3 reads CASSYGDRLDSPLHF. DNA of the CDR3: TGTGCCAGCAGTTACGGGGACAGGCTTGATTCACCCCTCCACTTT.

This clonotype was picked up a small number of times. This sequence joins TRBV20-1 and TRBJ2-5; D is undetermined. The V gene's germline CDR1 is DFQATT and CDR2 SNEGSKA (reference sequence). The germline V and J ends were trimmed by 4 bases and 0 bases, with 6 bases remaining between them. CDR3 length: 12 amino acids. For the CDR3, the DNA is TGCAGTGCTACAGGAAACCAAGAGACCCAGTACTTC. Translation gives CSATGNQETQYF.

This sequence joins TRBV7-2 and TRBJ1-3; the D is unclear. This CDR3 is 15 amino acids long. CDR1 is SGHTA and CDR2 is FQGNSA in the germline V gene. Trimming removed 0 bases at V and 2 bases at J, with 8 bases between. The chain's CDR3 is CASSLAATPGNTIYF. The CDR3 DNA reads TGTGCCAGCAGCTTAGCGGCGACGCCTGGAAACACCATATATTTT. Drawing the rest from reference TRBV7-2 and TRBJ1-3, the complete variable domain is GAGVSQSPSNKVTEKGKDVELRCDPISGHTALYWYRQSLGQGLEFLIYFQGNSAPDKSGLPSDRFSAERTGGSVSTLTIQRTQQEDSAVYLCASSLAATPGNTIYFGEGSWLTVV.

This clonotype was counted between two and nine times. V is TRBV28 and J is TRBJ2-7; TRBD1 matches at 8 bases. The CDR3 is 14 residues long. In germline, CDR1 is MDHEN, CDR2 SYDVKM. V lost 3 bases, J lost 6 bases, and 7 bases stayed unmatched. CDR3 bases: TGTGCCAGCAGTTTTACCAGGGGGCAAAGCGAGCAGTACTTC. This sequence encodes CASSFTRGQSEQYF.

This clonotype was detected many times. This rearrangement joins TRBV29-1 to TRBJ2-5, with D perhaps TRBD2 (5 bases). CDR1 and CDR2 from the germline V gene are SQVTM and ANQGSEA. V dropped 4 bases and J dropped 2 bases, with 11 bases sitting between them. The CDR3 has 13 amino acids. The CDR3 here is CSVAMGRQETQYF. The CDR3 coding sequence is TGCAGCGTTGCTATGGGGAGACAAGAGACCCAGTACTTC.

The CDR3 DNA is TGTGCCAGAAGCTTGGGGAGCATTCAGTACTTC. It is translated as CARSLGSIQYF. The chain recombines TRBV5-3 with TRBJ2-4, with unresolved D. TRBV5-3 is marked as an open reading frame, function uncertain. The CDR3 contains 11 residues. V was trimmed by 0 bases and J by 9 bases, leaving 4 bases between them.

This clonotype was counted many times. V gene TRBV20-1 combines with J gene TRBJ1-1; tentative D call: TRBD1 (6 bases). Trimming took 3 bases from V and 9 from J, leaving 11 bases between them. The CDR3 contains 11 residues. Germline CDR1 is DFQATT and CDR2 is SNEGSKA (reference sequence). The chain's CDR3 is CSASGQNQAFF. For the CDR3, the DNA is TGCAGTGCTAGCGGACAGAACCAAGCTTTCTTT.

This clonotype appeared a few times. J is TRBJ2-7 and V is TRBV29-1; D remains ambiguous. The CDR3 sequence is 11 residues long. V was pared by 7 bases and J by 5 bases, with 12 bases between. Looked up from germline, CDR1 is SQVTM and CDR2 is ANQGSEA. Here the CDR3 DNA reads TGCAGCGCTAAGAGCTTGAACGAGCAGTACTTC. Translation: CSAKSLNEQYF.

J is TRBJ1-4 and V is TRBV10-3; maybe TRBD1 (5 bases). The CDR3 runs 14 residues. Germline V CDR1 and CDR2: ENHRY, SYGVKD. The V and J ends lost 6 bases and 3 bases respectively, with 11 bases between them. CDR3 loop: CAIRGEPANEKLFF. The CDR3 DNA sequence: TGTGCCATCAGGGGGGAGCCTGCTAATGAAAAACTGTTTTTT.

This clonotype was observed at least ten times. CDR3 nucleotide sequence: TGTGCCAGCAGCCCCAGGGGGCCGAACACTGAAGCTTTCTTT. Its translation: CASSPRGPNTEAFF. The chain combines TRBV7-6 with TRBJ1-1; 8 bases align to TRBD1. The junction had 3 bases not matched to a gene; V was cut back by 5 bases and J by 1 base. The germline V gene has CDR1 SGHVS and CDR2 FNYEAQ. The CDR3 sequence is 14 residues long.

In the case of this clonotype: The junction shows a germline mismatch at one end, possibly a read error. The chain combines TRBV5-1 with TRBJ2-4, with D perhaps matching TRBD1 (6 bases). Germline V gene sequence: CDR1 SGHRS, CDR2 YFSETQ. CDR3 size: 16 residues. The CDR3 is CASSLLTRTAENIQYF. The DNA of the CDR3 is TGCGCCAGCAGCTTGTTAACCAGGACAGCCGAAAACATTCAGTACTTC. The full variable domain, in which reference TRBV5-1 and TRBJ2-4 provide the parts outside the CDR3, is KAGVTQTPRYLIKTRGQQVTLSCSPISGHRSVSWYQQTPGQGLQFLFEYFSETQRNKGNFPGRFSGRQFSNSRSEMNVSTLELGDSALYLCASSLLTRTAENIQYFGAGTRLSVL.

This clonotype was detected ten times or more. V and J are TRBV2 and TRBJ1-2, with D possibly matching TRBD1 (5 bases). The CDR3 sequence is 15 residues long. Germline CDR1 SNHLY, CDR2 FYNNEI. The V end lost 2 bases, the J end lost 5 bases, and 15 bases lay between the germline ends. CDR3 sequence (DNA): TGTGCCAGCAGTGAAAGCTGGACACCTACTTATGGCTACACCTTC. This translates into CASSESWTPTYGYTF.